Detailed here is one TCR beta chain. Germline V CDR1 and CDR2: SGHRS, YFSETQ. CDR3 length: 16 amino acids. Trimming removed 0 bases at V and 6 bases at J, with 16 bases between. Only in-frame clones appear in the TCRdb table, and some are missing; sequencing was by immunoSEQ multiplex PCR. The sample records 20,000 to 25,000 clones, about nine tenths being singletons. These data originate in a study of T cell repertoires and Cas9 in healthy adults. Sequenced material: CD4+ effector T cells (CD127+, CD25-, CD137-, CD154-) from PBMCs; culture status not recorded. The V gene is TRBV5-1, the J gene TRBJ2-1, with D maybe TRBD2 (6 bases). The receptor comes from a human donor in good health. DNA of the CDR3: TGCGCCAGCAGCTTGGCCGGGACTTCGTTGGGCAATGAGCAGTTCTTC. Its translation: CASSLAGTSLGNEQFF.